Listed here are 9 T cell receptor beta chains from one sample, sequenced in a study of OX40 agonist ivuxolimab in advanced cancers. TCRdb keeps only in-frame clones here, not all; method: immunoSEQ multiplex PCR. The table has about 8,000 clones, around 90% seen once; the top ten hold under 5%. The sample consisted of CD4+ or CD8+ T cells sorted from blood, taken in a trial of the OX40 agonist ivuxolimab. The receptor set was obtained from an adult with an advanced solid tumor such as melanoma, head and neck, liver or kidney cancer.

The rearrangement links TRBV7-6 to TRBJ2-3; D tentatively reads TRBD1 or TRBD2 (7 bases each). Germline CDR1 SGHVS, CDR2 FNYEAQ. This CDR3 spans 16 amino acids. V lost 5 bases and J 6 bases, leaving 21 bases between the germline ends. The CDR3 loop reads CASSQGVGGGADTQYF. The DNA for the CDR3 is TGTGCCAGCAGCCAAGGGGTGGGAGGGGGCGCCGATACGCAGTATTTT. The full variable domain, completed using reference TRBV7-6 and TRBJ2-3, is GAGVSQSPRYKVTKRGQDVALRCDPISGHVSLYWYRQALGQGPEFLTYFNYEAQQDKSGLPNDRFSAERPEGSISTLTIQRTEQRDSAMYRCASSQGVGGGADTQYFGPGTRLTVL.

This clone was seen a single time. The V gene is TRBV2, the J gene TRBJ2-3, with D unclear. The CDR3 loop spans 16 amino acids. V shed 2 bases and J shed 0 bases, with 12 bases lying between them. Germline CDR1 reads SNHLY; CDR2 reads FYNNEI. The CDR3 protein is CASSEILGQSTDTQYF. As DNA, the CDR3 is TGTGCCAGCAGTGAAATATTGGGCCAAAGCACAGATACGCAGTATTTT. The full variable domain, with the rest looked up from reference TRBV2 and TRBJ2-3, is EPEVTQTPSHQVTQMGQEVILRCVPISNHLYFYWYRQILGQKVEFLVSFYNNEISEKSEIFDDQFSVERPDGSNFTLKIRSTKLEDSAMYFCASSEILGQSTDTQYFGPGTRLTVL.

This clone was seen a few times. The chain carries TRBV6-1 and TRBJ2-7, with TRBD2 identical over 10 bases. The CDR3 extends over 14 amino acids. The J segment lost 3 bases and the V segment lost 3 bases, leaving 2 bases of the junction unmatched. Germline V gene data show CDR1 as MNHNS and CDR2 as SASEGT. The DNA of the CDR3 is TGTGCCAGCAGTGATAGCGGGAGGCACTACGAGCAGTACGTC. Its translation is CASSDSGRHYEQYV.

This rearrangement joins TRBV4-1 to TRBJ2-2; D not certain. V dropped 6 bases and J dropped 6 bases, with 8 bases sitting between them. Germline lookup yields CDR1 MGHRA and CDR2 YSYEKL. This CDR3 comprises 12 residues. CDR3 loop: CASSWMAGELFF. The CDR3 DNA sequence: TGCGCCAGCAGTTGGATGGCCGGGGAGCTGTTTTTT.

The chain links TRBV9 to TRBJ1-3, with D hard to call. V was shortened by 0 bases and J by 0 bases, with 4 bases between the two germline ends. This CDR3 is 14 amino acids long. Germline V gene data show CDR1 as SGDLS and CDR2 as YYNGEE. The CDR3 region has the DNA TGTGCCAGCAGCGTAGAATCCTCTGGAAACACCATATATTTT. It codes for CASSVESSGNTIYF.

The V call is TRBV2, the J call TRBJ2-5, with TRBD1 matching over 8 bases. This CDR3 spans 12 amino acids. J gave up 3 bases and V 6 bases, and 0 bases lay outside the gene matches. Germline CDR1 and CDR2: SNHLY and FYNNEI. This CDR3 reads CASRDREETQYF. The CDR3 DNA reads TGTGCCAGCAGGGACAGGGAAGAGACCCAGTACTTC.

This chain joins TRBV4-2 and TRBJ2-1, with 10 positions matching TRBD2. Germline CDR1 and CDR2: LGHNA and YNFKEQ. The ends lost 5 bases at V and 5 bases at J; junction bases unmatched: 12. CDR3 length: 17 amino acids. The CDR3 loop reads CASSAYPAGGQNNEQFF. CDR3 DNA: TGTGCCAGCAGCGCCTACCCAGCGGGAGGGCAGAACAATGAGCAGTTCTTC.

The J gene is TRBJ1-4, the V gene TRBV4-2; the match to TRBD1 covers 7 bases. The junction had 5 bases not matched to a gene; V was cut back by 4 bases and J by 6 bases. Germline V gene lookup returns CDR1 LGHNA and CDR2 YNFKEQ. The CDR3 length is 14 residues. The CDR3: CASSPQGEDEKLFF. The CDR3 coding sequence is TGTGCCAGCAGCCCTCAGGGGGAGGATGAAAAACTGTTTTTT.

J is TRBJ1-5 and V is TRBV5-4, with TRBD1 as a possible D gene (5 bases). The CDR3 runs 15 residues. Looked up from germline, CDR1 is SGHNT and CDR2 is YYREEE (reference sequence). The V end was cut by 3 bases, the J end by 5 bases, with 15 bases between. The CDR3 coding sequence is TGTGCCAGCAGCTGGGGGGGGAGCACCGATCAGCCCCAGCATTTT. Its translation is CASSWGGSTDQPQHF. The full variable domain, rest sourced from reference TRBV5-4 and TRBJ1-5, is ETGVTQSPTHLIKTRGQQVTLRCSSQSGHNTVSWYQQALGQGPQFIFQYYREEENGRGNFPPRFSGLQFPNYSSELNVNALELDDSALYLCASSWGGSTDQPQHFGDGTRLSIL.